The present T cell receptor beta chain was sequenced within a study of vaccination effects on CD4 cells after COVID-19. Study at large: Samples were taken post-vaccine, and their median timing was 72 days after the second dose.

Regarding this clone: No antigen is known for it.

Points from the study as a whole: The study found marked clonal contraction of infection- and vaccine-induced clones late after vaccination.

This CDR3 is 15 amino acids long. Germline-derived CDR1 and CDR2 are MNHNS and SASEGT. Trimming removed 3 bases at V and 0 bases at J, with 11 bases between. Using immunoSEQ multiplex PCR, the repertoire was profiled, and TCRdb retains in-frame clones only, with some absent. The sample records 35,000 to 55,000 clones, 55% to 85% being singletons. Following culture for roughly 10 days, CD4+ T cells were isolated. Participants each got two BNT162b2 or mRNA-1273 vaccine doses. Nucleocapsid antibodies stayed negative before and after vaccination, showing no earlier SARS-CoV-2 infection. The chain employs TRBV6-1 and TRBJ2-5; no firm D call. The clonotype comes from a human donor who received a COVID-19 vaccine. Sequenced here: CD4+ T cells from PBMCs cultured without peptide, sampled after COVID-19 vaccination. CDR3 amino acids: CASSDVPAYQETQYF. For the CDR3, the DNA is TGTGCCAGCAGTGACGTCCCAGCTTACCAAGAGACCCAGTACTTC.